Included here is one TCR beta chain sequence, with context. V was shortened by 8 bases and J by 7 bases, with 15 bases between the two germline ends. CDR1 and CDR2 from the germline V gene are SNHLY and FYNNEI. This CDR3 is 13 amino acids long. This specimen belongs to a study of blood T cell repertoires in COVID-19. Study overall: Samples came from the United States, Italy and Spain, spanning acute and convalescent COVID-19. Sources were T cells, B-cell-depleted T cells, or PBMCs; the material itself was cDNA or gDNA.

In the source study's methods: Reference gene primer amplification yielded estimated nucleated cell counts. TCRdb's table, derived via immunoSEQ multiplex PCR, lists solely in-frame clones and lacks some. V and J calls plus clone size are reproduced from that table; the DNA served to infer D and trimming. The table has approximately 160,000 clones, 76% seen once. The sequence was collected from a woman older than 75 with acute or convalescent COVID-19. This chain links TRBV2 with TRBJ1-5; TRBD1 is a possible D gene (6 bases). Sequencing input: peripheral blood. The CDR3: CASHDRITQPQHF. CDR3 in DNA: TGTGCCAGCCATGACAGGATTACGCAGCCCCAGCATTTT.